This entry is about one TCR beta chain. The target antigen is unknown. This record comes from a study of cytomegalovirus exposure and HLA in healthy donors. Points from the study as a whole: TCR beta chain V- and J-gene trimming was linked, in a later analysis, to a missense variant in DCLRE1C. An analysis was carried out at a later point. It showed that HLA-associated TCR beta chains were more clonally expanded than equally common non-associated chains.

The PCR was carried out with 60 Vbeta primers and 13 Jbeta primers. The method was immunoSEQ multiplex PCR; TCRdb's version includes in-frame clones alone and lacks a portion of them. The profile shows around 140,000 clones, 79% of them singletons. From germline, CDR1 is SGHAT and CDR2 FQNNGV. This CDR3 is built from 18 residues. V was pared by 3 bases and J by 6 bases, with 12 bases of the junction left unmatched. The sample taken for sequencing was PBMCs. The TCR comes from a male donor in good health and CMV-seronegative. This chain connects TRBV11-2 to TRBJ1-6; 9 nucleotides agree with TRBD1. CDR3 region: CASSFTSLGQGTNSPLHF. CDR3 nucleotides: TGTGCCAGCAGCTTCACTAGTCTGGGACAGGGCACTAATTCACCCCTCCACTTT.